These 19 T cell receptor beta chains came from one sample sequenced in a study of Ad26.COV2.S vaccination and SARS-CoV-2 variants. This table comes from immunoSEQ multiplex PCR, and its TCRdb copy is limited to in-frame clones, with some not included. Altogether fewer than 500,000 clones are present, 89% being singletons, with the ten largest covering over 2%. The treatment: around 19 received Ad26.COV2.S at low or high dose, single or two shots; a few received placebo; per-sample allocation not given. It was on day 63 after the first vaccine or placebo injection that samples were taken. Sequenced here: peripheral blood, sampled in a trial of Ad26.COV2.S vaccine versus placebo. The receptors were gathered from a person aged 18-60 years who received the Ad26.COV2.S COVID-19 vaccine or a placebo.

V and J are TRBV3-1 (or the pseudogene TRBV3-2) and TRBJ1-1, with D possibly matching TRBD1 (5 bases). The V gene's germline CDR1 is LGHDT and CDR2 YNNKEL (reference sequence). Trimming took off 0 bases at V and 5 bases at J, with 19 bases between the two ends. CDR3 length: 17 residues. CDR3 bases: TGTGCCAGCAGCCAAGATCGTTGGAGGGGCGCGCGGACTGAAGCTTTCTTT. This sequence encodes CASSQDRWRGARTEAFF.

This chain connects TRBV7-9 to TRBJ2-1; D is unresolved. Germline CDR1 SEHNR, CDR2 FQNEAQ (reference sequence). CDR3 size: 15 residues. Trimming cost V 1 base and J 4 bases, with 11 bases left between them. The CDR3 protein is CASSLGGGFYNEQFF. The CDR3 coding sequence is TGTGCCAGCAGCTTAGGAGGTGGGTTTTACAATGAGCAGTTCTTC.

The chain uses TRBV24-1 and TRBJ2-3; D not resolved. Deletions cut 5 bases from V and 3 bases from J, with 14 bases between. CDR1 and CDR2 (germline): KGHDR, SFDVKD. This CDR3 is built from 15 residues. The DNA of the CDR3 is TGTGCCACCAGTGCCTCCTTTTGGGGAACAGATACGCAGTATTTT. Protein: CATSASFWGTDTQYF.

This clone came up once. V is TRBV5-1 and J is TRBJ2-3, with 9 bases that match TRBD2. The germline V gene has CDR1 SGHRS and CDR2 YFSETQ. V lost 7 bases, J lost 2 bases, and 5 bases stayed unmatched. The CDR3 is 14 residues long. CDR3 protein: CASLRGGSTDTQYF. CDR3 DNA: TGCGCCAGCTTGCGGGGGGGTTCCACAGATACGCAGTATTTT.

This clone was recorded once. V gene TRBV2 combines with J gene TRBJ1-1; 8 bases line up with TRBD1. V lost 8 bases to trimming and J lost 1 base; unmatched junction nucleotides: 15. Germline values: CDR1 SNHLY, CDR2 FYNNEI. This CDR3 contains 17 residues. The CDR3 region has the DNA TGTGCCAGCGCTACACGGACAGGGATAAAGGAGAACACTGAAGCTTTCTTT. It specifies CASATRTGIKENTEAFF. The full variable domain, its missing parts supplied by reference TRBV2 and TRBJ1-1, is EPEVTQTPSHQVTQMGQEVILRCVPISNHLYFYWYRQILGQKVEFLVSFYNNEISEKSEIFDDQFSVERPDGSNFTLKIRSTKLEDSAMYFCASATRTGIKENTEAFFGQGTRLTVV.

This chain joins TRBV19 and TRBJ2-5; D perhaps matches TRBD2 (6 bases). V gave up 1 base and J gave up 5 bases, with 14 bases separating them. There are 15 residues in the CDR3. CDR1 is LNHDA, CDR2 SQIVND, per germline (reference sequence). The CDR3 nucleotides read TGTGCCAGTAGTATAGTGTCGGGAGTGGAGGAGACCCAGTACTTC. Translated, it gives CASSIVSGVEETQYF.

The gene calls are TRBV9 and TRBJ1-2, with D possibly matching TRBD1 (6 bases). In germline, CDR1 is SGDLS, CDR2 YYNGEE. V lost 0 bases, J lost 5 bases, and 8 bases lay in between. The CDR3 totals 13 residues. The CDR3: CASSVATGYGYTF. The CDR3 nucleotides are TGTGCCAGCAGCGTAGCTACAGGGTATGGCTACACCTTC.

The CDR3 nucleotides are TGTGCCAGCAGCTTAACCGGGCAGGGGTTGAGGACCGGGGAGCTGTTTTTT. Translated, it gives CASSLTGQGLRTGELFF. The V call is TRBV7-9, the J call TRBJ2-2; perhaps TRBD1 as D (6 bases). The CDR3 covers 17 residues. Germline loops: CDR1 SEHNR, CDR2 FQNEAQ (reference sequence). V was trimmed by 2 bases and J by 5 bases, leaving 18 bases between them.

This clone has a single count. The chain recombines TRBV4-3 with TRBJ1-3; D unclear. This CDR3 has 15 residues. Trimming left V 0 bases short and J 4 bases short, with 10 bases between. From germline, CDR1 is LGHNA and CDR2 YSLEER. CDR3: CASSQDLERGNTIYF. In nucleotides, the CDR3 is TGCGCCAGCAGCCAAGATCTAGAGCGGGGAAACACCATATATTTT.

J is TRBJ1-4 and V is TRBV3-1 (or the pseudogene TRBV3-2); D not resolved. Deletions cut 1 base from V and 7 bases from J, with 1 base between. Germline CDR1 and CDR2: LGHDT and YNNKEL (reference sequence). This CDR3 contains 11 residues. The CDR3 DNA reads TGTGCCAGCAGCCAAGTTGAAAAACTGTTTTTT. It is translated as CASSQVEKLFF.

For this clone: Distinct nucleotide sequences in the sample also encode this CDR3. This sequence joins TRBV11-3 and TRBJ2-5; D is possibly TRBD1 or TRBD2 (5 bases each). Germline CDR1 and CDR2: SGHNT and YENEEA. V was cut by 5 bases and J by 5 bases, with 9 bases left in between. The length of the CDR3 is 12 residues. DNA of the CDR3: TGTGCCAGCAGCCTAGGGGAGGAGACCCAGTACTTC. It translates to CASSLGEETQYF.

A single count supports this clone. CDR3 sequence reads: CASSQKRTGNTEAFF. In nucleotides, the CDR3 is TGCGCCAGCAGCCAAAAACGGACAGGCAACACTGAAGCTTTCTTT. The chain links TRBV4-1 to TRBJ1-1; TRBD1 aligns across 7 bases. The V gene end was trimmed by 2 bases and the J gene end by 2 bases; junction bases not matched to a gene: 5. Germline assignment: CDR1 MGHRA and CDR2 YSYEKL. The CDR3 is made up of 15 amino acids.

This clone was recorded once. CDR3 DNA: TGTGCCAGCAGCCAAGGTTTCAGGGAGTCAAACTATGGCTACACCTTC. Amino acid sequence: CASSQGFRESNYGYTF. This chain connects TRBV4-2 to TRBJ1-2; perhaps TRBD1 as D (5 bases). The CDR3 sequence is 16 residues long. Germline V lookup: CDR1 LGHNA, CDR2 YNFKEQ. V lost 1 base to trimming and J lost 2 bases, with 14 bases between them.

V is TRBV5-5 and J is TRBJ2-5; the D is unclear. V was pared by 5 bases and J by 5 bases, with 10 bases between. CDR1 and CDR2 (germline): SGHKS, YYEKEE (reference sequence). The CDR3 runs 12 residues. CDR3 sequence (DNA): TGTGCCAGCAGTCTGACACCGGAGACCCAGTACTTC. It codes for CASSLTPETQYF.

The chain couples TRBV7-9 to TRBJ2-1; D is uncertain. The V end was cut by 1 base, the J end by 3 bases, with 10 bases between. Germline CDR1 and CDR2: SEHNR and FQNEAQ (reference sequence). The CDR3 covers 15 residues. The CDR3 nucleotides read TGTGCCAGCAGCTTAGGGGATAGAAGCTACAATGAGCAGTTCTTC. Translation: CASSLGDRSYNEQFF.

A word on this clone: The sample contains more than one DNA sequence encoding this CDR3. V and J are TRBV5-1 and TRBJ2-2; no clear D gene. V gave up 0 bases and J gave up 0 bases, with 3 bases separating them. Germline V gives CDR1 SGHRS, CDR2 YFSETQ. This CDR3 has 14 amino acids. CDR3 in DNA: TGCGCCAGCAGCTTGGAAGCGAACACCGGGGAGCTGTTTTTT. Translating it yields CASSLEANTGELFF.

The chain links TRBV18 to TRBJ2-7; 12 bases map to TRBD2. The CDR3 consists of 15 residues. Per germline, CDR1 KGHSH and CDR2 LQKENI. V was clipped by 3 bases and J by 4 bases; unmatched bases: 4. The CDR3 region has the DNA TGTGCCAGCTCACCCCGACTAGCGGGAGCATACGAGCAGTACGTC. Translated: CASSPRLAGAYEQYV.

The rearrangement uses TRBV30 and TRBJ2-7, with 7 bases that match TRBD1. V shed 3 bases and J 6 bases; nucleotides not matched to a gene: 5. The CDR3 consists of 12 residues. Germline CDR1 is GTSNPN and CDR2 is SVGIG (reference sequence). DNA of the CDR3: TGTGCCTGGAGCCACAACAGGGGCGAGCAGTACGTC. It is translated as CAWSHNRGEQYV.

The V and J genes are TRBV5-4 and TRBJ2-2; TRBD2 matches at 14 bases. Germline V gene data show CDR1 as SGHNT and CDR2 as YYREEE (reference sequence). The CDR3 covers 17 residues. After removal of 5 bases from V and 0 bases from J, the junction contained 3 bases not matched to a gene. CDR3 nucleotide sequence: TGTGCCAGCAGTTCGGGACTAGCGGGAGCGAACACCGGGGAGCTGTTTTTT. This codes for CASSSGLAGANTGELFF.